Presented here are 5 T cell receptor beta chains from one specimen sequenced in a study of T cells in Graves' hyperthyroidism and ophthalmopathy. Using RNA transcripts as the source, TCR beta CDR3 regions were amplified. A set of HTBI primers served as the primers for a first-round RT-PCR of the TCR CDR3. TCRdb called the multiplex PCR reads again in MiXCR, with one record for every CDR3 protein. This sample has approximately 400,000 distinct CDR3 sequences, with 15% found just once. The source material was blood. These receptors all stem from a woman aged 25 to 45 with Graves' hyperthyroidism.

The chain links TRBV19 to TRBJ2-5; possibly TRBD1 or TRBD2 for D (6 bases each). The CDR3 extends over 17 amino acids. Germline V gives CDR1 LNHDA, CDR2 SQIVND (reference sequence). V lost 6 bases and J 4 bases, leaving 24 bases between the germline ends. DNA of the CDR3: TGTGCCAGTAGAAGGAGGGGGACTTCGGGCTTTGGAGAGACCCAGTACTTC. Amino acids: CASRRRGTSGFGETQYF.

This clonotype appeared many times. The chain is built from TRBV2 and TRBJ2-2; D call uncertain. V lost 4 bases to trimming and J lost 4 bases, with 10 bases between them. CDR3 length: 14 amino acids. Germline CDR1 SNHLY, CDR2 FYNNEI. The CDR3 DNA reads as TGTGCCAGCAGTGGGCCCTTTTTCACCGGGGAGCTGTTTTTT. It translates to CASSGPFFTGELFF.

The rearrangement joins TRBV20-1 to TRBJ1-1; TRBD1 is a possible D gene (5 bases). The CDR3 extends over 13 amino acids. V was trimmed by 3 bases and J by 0 bases, leaving 8 bases between them. From germline, CDR1 is DFQATT and CDR2 SNEGSKA (reference sequence). DNA of the CDR3: TGCAGTGCTAGTTCCAGGGTGAACACTGAAGCTTTCTTT. Protein: CSASSRVNTEAFF.

This clonotype came up many times. The genes are TRBV2 and TRBJ2-1; unclear D gene. In germline, CDR1 is SNHLY, CDR2 FYNNEI. This CDR3 has 14 amino acids. V was shortened by 8 bases and J by 7 bases, with 18 bases between the two germline ends. The CDR3 region has the DNA TGTGCCAGCCTGGCTAGGAAGTTTGCGAATGAGCAGTTCTTC. This sequence encodes CASLARKFANEQFF.

The V call is TRBV9, the J call TRBJ2-3; D is undetermined. V lost 3 bases and J lost 2, with 10 bases in between. The CDR3 consists of 14 residues. CDR1 is SGDLS, CDR2 YYNGEE, per germline. CDR3 coding DNA: TGTGCCAGCAGCGCAGACCCCCCCACAGATACGCAGTATTTT. Its translation: CASSADPPTDTQYF. The full variable domain, with the rest looked up from reference TRBV9 and TRBJ2-3, is DSGVTQTPKHLITATGQRVTLRCSPRSGDLSVYWYQQSLDQGLQFLIQYYNGEERAKGNILERFSAQQFPDLHSELNLSSLELGDSALYFCASSADPPTDTQYFGPGTRLTVL.